This entry concerns a single TCR beta chain. Its antigen remains unidentified. The CDR3 runs to 14 residues. The ends were cut back, 3 bases at V and 5 bases at J, with 15 bases in the middle. CDR1 and CDR2 from the germline V gene are SGHDT and YYEEEE. These data belong to a study of shared clonotypes between healthy human individuals. The study's findings and limits: It was the few donors that limited the genetic and exposure-history diversity represented.

Profiling relied on immunoSEQ multiplex PCR, and the TCRdb table lists in-frame clones only, not all of them. The table shows 2 million to 3 million clones, with 93% occurring only once. Sequencing was carried out using naive CD4+ T cells from PBMCs. This sample's subset: CD45RA+ positively selected. V gene TRBV5-6 combines with J gene TRBJ2-7, with a tentative D call TRBD2 (6 bases). The source is a man aged 18 to 30 in good health. Some clones in this sample may be carry-over from other donors' samples. In nucleotides, the CDR3 is TGTGCCAGCAGCTCCCGGGACTGGGGCCACGAGCAGTACTTC. Protein product: CASSSRDWGHEQYF.